Listed below are T cell receptor beta chains from one sample, sequenced in a study of tumor-infiltrating lymphocytes in primary liver carcinoma. TCRdb processed the multiplex PCR reads anew with MiXCR; each CDR3 protein has one entry. The sample includes under 150,000 distinct CDR3 sequences, around 70% of them seen just once. The sample taken for sequencing was tumor-adjacent normal liver tissue. The origin of the receptors is a woman aged 55-70 years with primary liver carcinoma and hepatitis B virus infection. The CDR3 runs from the conserved cysteine through the conserved F or W. The order of the fields is clone size, CDR3 length, D gene, V gene, J gene, CDR3 protein, CDR3 DNA. A D gene is named only where the DNA matches it firmly. Only some rows state a clone size, as once, few, many or a class for expanded clones.

few,16,TRBD2,TRBV7-3,TRBJ2-1,CASSLGASGRLDEQFF,TGTGCCAGCAGCTTAGGTGCCAGCGGGAGGTTAGATGAGCAGTTCTTC
.,14,.,TRBV28,TRBJ2-7,CASSSVLPTYEQYF,TGTGCCAGCAGTTCGGTCTTACCTACCTACGAGCAGTACTTC
many,16,TRBD2,TRBV29-1,TRBJ2-1,CSVRDGTSGAHNEQFF,TGCAGCGTGCGCGATGGGACTAGCGGGGCCCACAATGAGCAGTTCTTC
.,15,.,TRBV7-3,TRBJ1-2,CTSSLGPGADYGYTF,TGTACCAGCAGCTTGGGCCCCGGGGCCGACTATGGCTACACCTTC
.,14,.,TRBV19,TRBJ2-1,CASSIRTLNNDQFF,TGTGCCAGTAGTATAAGGACACTTAACAATGATCAGTTCTTC
many,14,.,TRBV4-1,TRBJ2-5,CASSPRHLQETQYF,TGCGCCAGCAGCCCCCGACATCTCCAAGAGACCCAGTACTTC
.,12,TRBD1,TRBV29-1,TRBJ2-7,CSVEGTGDEQHF,TGCAGCGTTGAAGGAACAGGGGACGAGCAGCACTTC
.,16,.,TRBV4-1,TRBJ1-1,CASSQDRKPLNTEAFF,TGTGCCAGCAGCCAAGATCGCAAGCCCCTGAACACTGAAGCTTTCTTT
many,14,TRBD2,TRBV6-2/TRBV6-3,TRBJ2-3,CASSRGDPTDTQYF,TGTGCCAGCAGTCGGGGGGATCCCACAGATACGCAGTATTTT
few,13,.,TRBV2,TRBJ1-5,CASSARQAQPQHF,TGTGCCAGCAGTGCTAGACAGGCGCAGCCCCAGCATTTT